The rows below give T cell receptor beta chains drawn from one sample of a study of Tregs in tolerant kidney transplant recipients. Clones were sequenced by immunoSEQ multiplex PCR, and TCRdb holds only the in-frame ones, with some missing. The profile shows about 19,000 clones, 55% to 75% of them singletons. These TCRs are of unknown antigen specificity. The material sequenced was Tregs from blood cultured with allogeneic cells. Every receptor here comes from a human donor in good health. The CDR3 runs from the conserved cysteine through the conserved F or W. A D gene is named only where the DNA matches it firmly. Where a row states a size, it is once, few, many or the class of an expanded clone; other rows omit it.

v_call	d_call	j_call	clone_size	cdr3_nt	cdr3_aa
TRBV27	TRBD2	TRBJ2-1	-	TGTGCCAGCAGTCCCGGGACTAGCGGGGGGAATGAGCAGTTCTTC	CASSPGTSGGNEQFF
TRBV5-5	-	TRBJ2-3	few	TGTGCCAGCAGCATCCGATCACTCGGGGGCACAGATACGCAGTATTTT	CASSIRSLGGTDTQYF
TRBV5-4	-	TRBJ1-1	-	TGTGCCAGCAGCTTGGAGATTGGGGCACCAAATGCTTTCTTT	CASSLEIGAPNAFF
TRBV5-1	TRBD1	TRBJ1-4	-	TGCGCCAGCAGCTTTGGACAGGGCGGTGAAAAACTGTTTTTT	CASSFGQGGEKLFF
TRBV19	-	TRBJ2-2	-	TGTGCCAGTACCCACCCGAGGGGCTGGTTGGGGACCGGGGAGCTGTTTTTT	CASTHPRGWLGTGELFF
TRBV6-4	-	TRBJ2-1	-	TGTGCCAGCAAGCAGGTTGCAGGCTACAATGAGCAGTTCTTC	CASKQVAGYNEQFF
TRBV18	-	TRBJ1-1	-	TGTGCCAGCTCACCGAGTTTGAGACAGGAAGCTTTCTTT	CASSPSLRQEAFF
TRBV7-7	-	TRBJ2-3	-	TGTGCCAGCAGCCTGGGAACAGATCTCACAGATACGCAGTATTTT	CASSLGTDLTDTQYF
TRBV13	-	TRBJ1-4	-	TGTGCCAGCAGCCCGTACGGTCCCGGGGAAAAACTGTTTTTT	CASSPYGPGEKLFF
TRBV11-3	-	TRBJ2-1	-	TGTGCCAGCAGCTTAGGTCAGGGTAGCTTTCATGAGCAGTTCTTC	CASSLGQGSFHEQFF
TRBV6-5	-	TRBJ1-1	once	TGTGCCAGCAGTTACTCAGGACGGAGGAACACTGAAGCTTTCTTT	CASSYSGRRNTEAFF
TRBV5-4	TRBD2	TRBJ2-1	once	TGTGCCAGCAGCTTGGATGCGGGAGGGTACAATGAGCAGTTCTTC	CASSLDAGGYNEQFF
TRBV19	-	TRBJ1-5	-	TGTGCCAGTAGTCCCGGTGGTCGCGGCAATCAGCCCCAGCATTTT	CASSPGGRGNQPQHF
TRBV7-9	TRBD1	TRBJ2-3	-	TGTGCCAGCAGTTCTCCGGGACAGGGGCTAAAAACTAGCACAGATACGCAGTATTTT	CASSSPGQGLKTSTDTQYF
TRBV9	-	TRBJ1-6	-	TGTGCCAGCAGCCGAGATAATTCACCCCTCCACTTT	CASSRDNSPLHF
TRBV27	TRBD1	TRBJ1-5	few	TGTGCCAGCAGTTTAAAAGCGACAGGGGCTCAGCCCCAGCATTTT	CASSLKATGAQPQHF
TRBV21-1	-	TRBJ2-7	-	TGTGCCAGCAGCAATCTAGCAAGCTCCTACGAGCAGTACTTC	CASSNLASSYEQYF
TRBV18	-	TRBJ1-4	once	TGTGCCAGCTCACCGCCGTCTGGAGAGAATGAAAAACTGTTTTTT	CASSPPSGENEKLFF
TRBV19	-	TRBJ2-5	-	TGTGCCAGTAGTATATCCCTTGTAAGGGTTCAAGAGACCCAGTACTTC	CASSISLVRVQETQYF
TRBV7-3	-	TRBJ2-3	-	TGTGCCAGCAGCTACACCGGGGTTGTAGATACGCAGTATTTT	CASSYTGVVDTQYF
TRBV27	-	TRBJ2-1	-	TGTGCCAGCAGTTTATCTACCGGCGGGTACAATGAGCAGTTCTTC	CASSLSTGGYNEQFF
TRBV5-1	-	TRBJ2-5	-	TGCGCCAGCAGTAATCTGGGGTCGCAAGAGACCCAGTACTTC	CASSNLGSQETQYF
TRBV2	-	TRBJ1-4	once	TGTGCCAGCAGAGGGGCAGTCCTAATGGAAAAACTGTTTTTT	CASRGAVLMEKLFF
TRBV27	-	TRBJ1-4	-	TGTGCCAGCAGTTGGCTCACTTCAACTAATGAAAAACTGTTTTTT	CASSWLTSTNEKLFF
TRBV18	-	TRBJ2-3	-	TGTGCCAGCTCACAGGGAGGAGCAGATACGCAGTATTTT	CASSQGGADTQYF
TRBV6-9	TRBD1	TRBJ2-7	-	TGTGCCAGCAGACTGGACAGGGGGCTCTACGAGCAGTACTTC	CASRLDRGLYEQYF
TRBV19	-	TRBJ2-5	-	TGTGCCAGTAGTTCAACTAGCCTAGGCGAGACCCAGTACTTC	CASSSTSLGETQYF
TRBV27	-	TRBJ2-7	-	TGTGCCACCTCGCGCCTTAATGGGTACGAGCAGTACTTC	CATSRLNGYEQYF
TRBV6-5	-	TRBJ2-3	-	TGTGCCAGCAGTTATTGGGCGGGATCCACAGATACGCAGTATTTT	CASSYWAGSTDTQYF
TRBV7-2	-	TRBJ1-1	few	TGTGCCAGCAGCTTAATTATGGTTTTCGCTGAAGCTTTCTTT	CASSLIMVFAEAFF
TRBV10-2	TRBD1	TRBJ2-7	-	TGCGCCAGCAGTGAGAACAGGGGCGAGCAGTACTTC	CASSENRGEQYF
TRBV4-1	TRBD2	TRBJ2-3	few	TGCGCCAGCAGCCAGGCCCGGACTAGCGGGGGGGCTTTAGGTACGCAGTATTTT	CASSQARTSGGALGTQYF
TRBV5-4	-	TRBJ2-3	few	TGTGCCAGCACTCCTAGGGAGCGGACCACAGATACGCAGTATTTT	CASTPRERTTDTQYF
TRBV6-1	TRBD1	TRBJ2-2	-	TGTGCCAGCAGGGGACAGGTGGGCACCGGGGAGCTGTTTTTT	CASRGQVGTGELFF
TRBV5-8	-	TRBJ2-1	-	TGTGCCAGCAGCTTGGCAAGGGGGGTCAACTACAATGAGCAGTTCTTC	CASSLARGVNYNEQFF
TRBV19	-	TRBJ1-3	-	TGTGCCAGTAGTCCTTTGCAAGGTTACACCATATATTTT	CASSPLQGYTIYF
TRBV21-1	-	TRBJ2-2	-	TGTGCCAGCAGCAGAACCGGGACTACCGAGCACGCGGACCACCGGGGAGCTGTTTTT	CASSRTGTTEHADHRGAVF
TRBV29-1	-	TRBJ2-3	-	TGCAGCGTGGGGAGCTTCGTGGGCACAGATACGCAGTATTTT	CSVGSFVGTDTQYF
TRBV27	TRBD2	TRBJ2-7	-	TGTGCCAGCAGTTTATCAGGACTAGCGCAGTACTTC	CASSLSGLAQYF
TRBV25-1	-	TRBJ2-5	few	TGTGCCAGCAGTTCTTTAGAGACCCAGTACTTC	CASSSLETQYF
TRBV30	-	TRBJ1-4	medium-sized	TGTGCCTGGAATACGGAGCCGGGCGTAGGGGAAAAACTGTTTTTT	CAWNTEPGVGEKLFF
TRBV30	-	TRBJ1-6	-	TGTGCCGGAGGTAGCTCCTATAATTCACCCCTCCACTTT	CAGGSSYNSPLHF
TRBV19	-	TRBJ1-4	-	TGTGCCAGTAGTAGGACTGGGGGTGCGGGGGAAAAACTGTTTTTT	CASSRTGGAGEKLFF
TRBV7-7	-	TRBJ2-5	-	TGTGCTAGCAGCTTCGGGACCGGGCCCTCAGAGACCCAGTACTTC	CASSFGTGPSETQYF